This is a list of T cell receptor beta chains from one sample in a study of T cell responses to AZD1222 COVID-19 vaccine. Profiling relied on immunoSEQ multiplex PCR, and the TCRdb table lists in-frame clones only, not all of them. The table for this sample gives about 140,000 clones. The sample consisted of peripheral blood. Source of these receptors: an adult in good health. Both conserved end residues are part of each CDR3. Each record gives: J gene, D gene, V gene, CDR3 DNA, CDR3 protein. A D gene is named only where the DNA matches it firmly.

>TRBJ2-5|TRBD2|TRBV6-5
TGTGCCAGCAGTTACGGCCAGCGGGGGTACCAAGAGACCCAGTACTTC
CASSYGQRGYQETQYF
>TRBJ2-2|TRBD2|TRBV2
TGTGCCAGCAGTGAAGCTAGGACTAGCGGGGGGTCTATTGGCGGGGAGCTGTTTTTT
CASSEARTSGGSIGGELFF
>TRBJ1-2|TRBD1|TRBV4-3
TGCGCCAGCAGCCGATCGACAGGGCGAGTAGACGGCTACACCTTC
CASSRSTGRVDGYTF
>TRBJ1-3|TRBD1|TRBV5-6
TGTGCCAGCAGCTGGGGACAGCCGGAATCTGGAAACACCATATATTTT
CASSWGQPESGNTIYF
>TRBJ2-2|NA|TRBV15
TGTGCCACCAGCAGCAGGGGAGAAACCGGGGAGCTGTTTTTT
CATSSRGETGELFF
>TRBJ1-1|NA|TRBV6-2/TRBV6-3
TGTGCCAGCAGTTACCCCGACAGCTACACTGAAGCTTTCTTT
CASSYPDSYTEAFF
>TRBJ2-4|NA|TRBV19
TGTGCCAGTAGTATTGGGGCCTGGGACATTCAGTACTTC
CASSIGAWDIQYF
>TRBJ1-1|NA|TRBV2
TGTGCCAGCATAATCCCCAGAAACACTGAAGCTTTCTTT
CASIIPRNTEAFF
>TRBJ2-3|TRBD2|TRBV3-1/TRBV3-2
TGTGCCAGCAGCCCGGAGGAGCGGGGGGTCCCAGATACGCAGTATTTT
CASSPEERGVPDTQYF
>TRBJ1-4|NA|TRBV24-1
TGTGCCACCAGTGATTTGATGCGGGCATCACGGGACAATAATGAAAAACTGTTTTTT
CATSDLMRASRDNNEKLFF
>TRBJ1-6|NA|TRBV7-9
TGTGCCAGCAGCAGGGGTGCGGGTTCACCCCTCCACTTT
CASSRGAGSPLHF
>TRBJ2-5|NA|TRBV7-9
TGTGCCAGCAGCCTCCGACAAAGCCAAGAGACCCAGTACTTC
CASSLRQSQETQYF
>TRBJ1-2|TRBD1|TRBV4-1
TGCGCCAGCAGCCAAGACCCCGGGACAGGGGACGGCTACACCTTC
CASSQDPGTGDGYTF
>TRBJ2-3|NA|TRBV12-2
TGTGCAAGTCGCCCCTCGGAGGGGACTAGCGGGGGGGTAAGCACAGATACGCAGTATTTT
CASRPSEGTSGGVSTDTQYF
>TRBJ2-2|TRBD2|TRBV11-3
TGTGCCAGCAGCCAAAGAAATCGGGGGGTTAACACCGGGGAGCTGTTTTTT
CASSQRNRGVNTGELFF
>TRBJ1-2|NA|TRBV4-2
TGTGCCAGCAGCCAAGGGGGGATGGATGGCTACACCTTC
CASSQGGMDGYTF
>TRBJ1-1|NA|TRBV6-5
TGTGCCAGCAGGCCGGGTGGGTACACTGAAGCTTTCTTT
CASRPGGYTEAFF
>TRBJ1-1|NA|TRBV3-1/TRBV3-2
TGTGCCAGCAGCCAACCGGGACGGAGCACTGAAGCTTTCTTT
CASSQPGRSTEAFF
>TRBJ1-4|NA|TRBV3-1/TRBV3-2
TGTGCCAGCAGCCTTGGGGGTAATGAAAAACTGTTTTTT
CASSLGGNEKLFF
>TRBJ2-1|TRBD2|TRBV11-2
TGTGCCAGCAGCCTGACTAGCGGGGGGGACAATGAGCAGTTCTTC
CASSLTSGGDNEQFF
>TRBJ2-1|TRBD1|TRBV5-1
TGCGCCAGCAGCCCCGGACAGGGAACCTACAATGAGCAGTTCTTC
CASSPGQGTYNEQFF
>TRBJ2-1|TRBD2|TRBV24-1
TGTGCCACCAGTGATTTTAGCGGGGGGGCCAATGAGCAGTTCTTC
CATSDFSGGANEQFF
>TRBJ1-3|NA|TRBV28
TGTGCCCATTCCATTGGGGGGGTCCCCTCTGGAAACACCATATATTTT
CAHSIGGVPSGNTIYF
>TRBJ1-5|TRBD1|TRBV18
TGTGCCAGCTCACCTGGACAGGGTGGGGAGTCTCAGCCCCAGCATTTT
CASSPGQGGESQPQHF
>TRBJ1-5|NA|TRBV5-1
TGCGCCAGCAGCTTGGATTTCACAGACAATCAGCCCCAGCATTTT
CASSLDFTDNQPQHF
>TRBJ2-7|NA|TRBV2
TGTGCCAGCAGTGAAACGGGGCAGCTACACTCCTACGAGCAGTACTTC
CASSETGQLHSYEQYF
>TRBJ1-6|TRBD1|TRBV27
TGTGCCAGCAGTTCCATGGGACAGGGGTTTTATTCACCCCTCCACTTT
CASSSMGQGFYSPLHF
>TRBJ1-1|NA|TRBV3-1/TRBV3-2
TGTGCCAGCAGCTACCGAAATGGAAACACTGAAGCTTTCTTT
CASSYRNGNTEAFF
>TRBJ1-1|TRBD1|TRBV3-1/TRBV3-2
TGTGCCAGCAGCCCGGGGACCAGGGGGACCACTGAAGCTTTCTTT
CASSPGTRGTTEAFF
>TRBJ1-1|NA|TRBV3-1/TRBV3-2
TGTGCCAGCTCCGAAGGGGGAACTGAAGCTTTCTTT
CASSEGGTEAFF
>TRBJ1-2|NA|TRBV20-1
TGCAGTGCTAGTCGCCCAGACTTACCGAACAACTATGGCTACACCTTC
CSASRPDLPNNYGYTF
>TRBJ2-5|NA|TRBV27
TGTGCCAGCAGACTTTTGGGGGAGGAGACCCAGTACTTC
CASRLLGEETQYF
>TRBJ2-3|NA|TRBV6-5
TGTGCCAGCAGTTGGAGAAGAACAGATACGCAGTATTTT
CASSWRRTDTQYF
>TRBJ2-1|NA|TRBV18
TGTGCCAGCTCACCGCAGGGGGGATTCAATGAGCAGTTCTTC
CASSPQGGFNEQFF
>TRBJ1-4|TRBD1|TRBV19
TGTGCCAGTTCTGACAGGGTTTCGTCTAATGAAAAACTGTTTTTT
CASSDRVSSNEKLFF
>TRBJ1-2|NA|TRBV28
TGTGCCAGCAGTTTAGTCCAGGGGTACTATGGCTACACCTTC
CASSLVQGYYGYTF
>TRBJ1-1|NA|TRBV6-5
TGTGCCAGCAGTTACTCGAGTTGGGGGACTGAAGCTTTCTTT
CASSYSSWGTEAFF
>TRBJ1-1|NA|TRBV5-1
TGCGCCAGCAGCTTCGGAGGCGCTGAAGCTTTCTTT
CASSFGGAEAFF
>TRBJ1-2|NA|TRBV7-2
TGTGCCAGCAGCTCCTACCCTTCTAACTATGGCTACACCTTC
CASSSYPSNYGYTF
>TRBJ2-1|TRBD2|TRBV11-3
TGTGCCAGCAGCTCTCGACTAGCGGGGGGCGATGAGCAGTTCTTC
CASSSRLAGGDEQFF
>TRBJ1-5|NA|TRBV23-1
TGCGCCAGCAGTCACCCGTCCGGGGGGCCCCAGCATTTT
CASSHPSGGPQHF
>TRBJ1-2|TRBD1|TRBV19
TGTGCCAGTACCTCGGACAGGGGGCTGTATGGCTACACCTTC
CASTSDRGLYGYTF
>TRBJ1-2|NA|TRBV13
TGTGCCAGCAGCTTAGGCCGGGGGAGGAATGGCTACACCTTC
CASSLGRGRNGYTF